This T cell receptor beta chain was sequenced for a study of response to subunit inactivated influenza vaccine. The germline gives CDR1 SGHNT, CDR2 YENEEA. V shed 6 bases, J shed 5 bases, and the junction held 3 bases outside the gene matches. The CDR3 consists of 13 residues. Findings and limits, study-wide: There was a suggestion from the authors that each seasonal influenza vaccination recruits few new T cells.

TCRdb ran MiXCR on the RT-PCR reads and lists one entry per CDR3 protein. The sample has 530,000 or so distinct CDR3 sequences, 13% to 15% seen once. In regard to this clonotype: The antigen remains undetermined.

This receptor was identified in a man in his forties or fifties who received an inactivated influenza vaccine. The sample consisted of PBMCs from blood, taken approximately 12 days after vaccination. V usage is TRBV11-3 and J usage is TRBJ2-3; 9 bases agree with TRBD1. The CDR3 region has the DNA TGTGCCAGCAGTAGACAGGGGGGAGATACGCAGTATTTT. Amino acid sequence: CASSRQGGDTQYF.